This TCR beta chain was captured in a study of T cell responses to AZD1222 COVID-19 vaccine. Germline V lookup: CDR1 MRHNA, CDR2 SNTAGT. Trimming shortened V by 0 bases and J by 11 bases, and 16 bases separated the two germline ends. The CDR3 sequence is 14 residues long. Method: immunoSEQ multiplex PCR; TCRdb's copy keeps in-frame clones and lacks some. Found here are tens of thousands of clones, 85% to 90% of them singletons; the top ten hold about 7.3%. The sample in question was peripheral blood, obtained on day 0 of AZD1222 vaccination. This TCR was sampled from an adult in good health. This rearrangement joins TRBV6-4 to TRBJ1-1; D is unresolved. CDR3 in amino acids: CASSDSAVSGLAFF. The CDR3 region has the DNA TGTGCCAGCAGTGACTCGGCAGTTTCCGGTCTTGCTTTCTTT.